One sample yielded the 15 T cell receptor beta chains listed below, sequenced in a study of Ad26.COV2.S vaccination and SARS-CoV-2 variants. This sample's treatment: 19 received Ad26.COV2.S at low or high dose, single or two shots; about 5 received placebo; per-sample allocation not given. The study sampled participants on day 63 after the first vaccine or placebo injection. The repertoire was sequenced with immunoSEQ multiplex PCR; TCRdb's copy has only in-frame clones and lacks some. The data show about 320,000 clones, around 81% seen once. The sequenced sample was peripheral blood, obtained in a trial of Ad26.COV2.S vaccine versus placebo. These receptors all come from a person aged 18 to 65 who received the Ad26.COV2.S COVID-19 vaccine or a placebo.

The chain joins TRBV7-9 to TRBJ1-1; 7 bases are a match to TRBD1. This CDR3 comprises 17 residues. Germline lookup yields CDR1 SEHNR and CDR2 FQNEAQ (reference sequence). The J segment lost 3 bases and the V segment lost 4 bases, leaving 14 bases of the junction unmatched. The DNA for the CDR3 is TGTGCCAGCAGCTCCAGCCTAGGGGGCTGGGGATACACTGAAGCTTTCTTT. Amino acid sequence: CASSSSLGGWGYTEAFF.

The chain recombines TRBV19 with TRBJ1-4; TRBD1 might be the D (6 bases). V lost 9 bases and J lost 4, with 12 bases in between. Germline V gene data show CDR1 as LNHDA and CDR2 as SQIVND (reference sequence). This CDR3 contains 13 residues. This CDR3 reads CASQDSLNEKLFF. The CDR3 DNA is TGTGCCAGCCAGGACAGCCTTAATGAAAAACTGTTTTTT.

This rearrangement joins TRBV11-2 to TRBJ2-1; D uncertain. This CDR3 comprises 11 residues. Trimming took 5 bases from V and 12 from J, leaving 11 bases between them. CDR1 is SGHAT, CDR2 FQNNGV, per germline. Here the CDR3 DNA reads TGTGCCAGCAGCCGTTCCTCCGGGCAGTTCTTC. Its protein is CASSRSSGQFF.

This chain links TRBV5-1 with TRBJ2-3; tentatively, D is TRBD1 or TRBD2 (5 bases each). This CDR3 has 15 amino acids. CDR1 and CDR2 from the germline V gene are SGHRS and YFSETQ. Trimming removed 1 base at V and 8 bases at J, with 17 bases between. The CDR3 bases are TGCGCCAGCAGCTTGTATGAGGGGATGCAAACTACGCAGTATTTT. Protein product: CASSLYEGMQTTQYF.

The genes are TRBV29-1 and TRBJ2-7, with 7 bases identical to TRBD1. CDR1 is SQVTM and CDR2 is ANQGSEA in the germline V gene. CDR3 size: 13 residues. V lost 3 bases and J lost 2; bases outside the gene matches: 4. The CDR3 nucleotides are TGCAGCGTTGAGGGACAGACACCCTACGAGCAGTACTTC. This encodes CSVEGQTPYEQYF.

The rearrangement joins TRBV28 to TRBJ1-3; TRBD1 might be the D (6 bases). The V gene's germline CDR1 is MDHEN and CDR2 SYDVKM. The CDR3 has 16 amino acids. The V end lost 0 bases, the J end lost 4 bases, and 13 bases lay between the germline ends. The chain's CDR3 is CASSLWATGRGNTIYF. The CDR3 DNA reads TGTGCCAGCAGTTTATGGGCGACAGGTAGAGGAAACACCATATATTTT.

The rearrangement joins TRBV9 to TRBJ2-7, with D maybe TRBD2 (6 bases). V lost 3 bases to trimming and J lost 4 bases, with 11 bases between them. The CDR3 extends over 13 amino acids. Germline values: CDR1 SGDLS, CDR2 YYNGEE. As DNA, the CDR3 is TGTGCCAGCAGCGAGGGACTTATGTACGAGCAGTACTTC. This translates into CASSEGLMYEQYF.

The V call is TRBV10-3, the J call TRBJ2-5; 10 bases match TRBD2. The length of the CDR3 is 15 residues. The germline V gene encodes CDR1 ENHRY and CDR2 SYGVKD. Trimming removed 6 bases from V and 5 bases from J; junction bases left unmatched: 9. The CDR3, as DNA: TGTGCCATCAGGAGAGCGGGGGGGACGAGTGAGACCCAGTACTTC. Its translation: CAIRRAGGTSETQYF.

V is TRBV5-1 and J is TRBJ1-4, with unresolved D. The CDR3 extends over 15 amino acids. Germline CDR1 and CDR2: SGHRS and YFSETQ. Trimming cost V 5 bases and J 1 base, with 12 bases left between them. CDR3 in amino acids: CASSRTFGTNEKLFF. The CDR3 coding sequence is TGCGCCAGCAGTCGGACGTTTGGAACTAATGAAAAACTGTTTTTT. Using reference TRBV5-1 and TRBJ1-4 for the parts outside the CDR3, the full variable domain is KAGVTQTPRYLIKTRGQQVTLSCSPISGHRSVSWYQQTPGQGLQFLFEYFSETQRNKGNFPGRFSGRQFSNSRSEMNVSTLELGDSALYLCASSRTFGTNEKLFFGSGTQLSVL.

The chain links TRBV6-1 to TRBJ1-5, with D hard to call. This CDR3 is 12 amino acids long. Per germline, CDR1 MNHNS and CDR2 SASEGT. Trimming cost V 2 bases and J 8 bases, with 7 bases left between them. Written as DNA, the CDR3 is TGTGCCAGCAGTGAATGGATGAAGCCCCAGCATTTT. Amino acids: CASSEWMKPQHF.

The chain has TRBV18 and TRBJ2-5; the D gene is possibly TRBD1 (6 bases). Germline CDR1 KGHSH, CDR2 LQKENI. The V end was cut by 4 bases, the J end by 2 bases, with 20 bases between. This CDR3 region has 17 residues. As DNA, the CDR3 is TGTGCCAGCTCACGGATGCAGGGGCAGGAAGGGCAAGAGACCCAGTACTTC. The encoded protein is CASSRMQGQEGQETQYF.

This rearrangement joins TRBV27 to TRBJ2-7, with D perhaps being TRBD1 or TRBD2 (5 bases each). Trimming left V 10 bases short and J 5 bases short, with 21 bases between. The CDR3 loop spans 14 amino acids. Germline CDR1 reads MNHEY; CDR2 reads SMNVEV (reference sequence). CDR3 loop: CANLMWGRLHEQYF. CDR3 DNA sequence: TGTGCCAACCTGATGTGGGGGAGACTCCACGAGCAGTACTTC.

The sample holds one count of this clone. V and J are TRBV29-1 and TRBJ2-6; D remains ambiguous. The CDR3 totals 16 residues. Germline V lookup: CDR1 SQVTM, CDR2 ANQGSEA. Trimming took 2 bases from V and 1 from J, leaving 12 bases between them. DNA of the CDR3: TGCAGCGTTGAAATTTGGGGTTTATCTGGGGCCAACGTCCTGACTTTC. It codes for CSVEIWGLSGANVLTF. The whole variable domain, filled in from reference TRBV29-1 and TRBJ2-6, reads SAVISQKPSRDICQRGTSLTIQCQVDSQVTMMFWYRQQPGQSLTLIATANQGSEATYESGFVIDKFPISRPNLTFSTLTVSNMSPEDSSIYLCSVEIWGLSGANVLTFGAGSRLTVL.

CDR3 residues: CASMAGGSNEQFF. The CDR3 coding sequence is TGTGCCAGCATGGCCGGGGGTAGCAATGAGCAGTTCTTC. The chain joins TRBV28 to TRBJ2-1; D may be TRBD2 (6 bases). This CDR3 has 13 residues. Germline V lookup: CDR1 MDHEN, CDR2 SYDVKM. Trimming removed 7 bases at V and 6 bases at J, with 13 bases between.

This chain links TRBV9 with TRBJ2-5, with D uncertain. Looked up from germline, CDR1 is SGDLS and CDR2 is YYNGEE. Trimming left V 3 bases short and J 8 bases short, with 14 bases between. The CDR3 has 13 residues. The CDR3 loop is CASSEDPPHTQYF. The CDR3 nucleotides are TGTGCCAGCAGCGAGGACCCACCTCACACCCAGTACTTC.